The TCR beta chain under discussion was sequenced for a study of cytomegalovirus exposure and HLA in healthy donors. Study information: The Caucasian-associated ancestry cluster held roughly 80% of 300 to 450 genotyped donors. Study conclusions and caveats: TCR beta V- and J-gene trimming was later associated with a missense DCLRE1C variant. A prior analysis recorded that most TCR beta V segments were productive about 87% or about 30% of the time.

The V gene end was trimmed by 7 bases and the J gene end by 7 bases; junction bases not matched to a gene: 12. Germline CDR1 is SGHRS and CDR2 is YFSETQ. There are 15 residues in the CDR3. As concerns this clone: Antigen: not known.

The PCR was carried out with 60 Vbeta primers and 13 Jbeta primers. This table comes from immunoSEQ multiplex PCR, and its TCRdb copy is limited to in-frame clones, with some not included. The sample lists some 180,000 clones; over 65% were seen once. Input material: PBMCs. This clonotype was sampled from a woman aged 60-75 years in good health and CMV-seropositive. The chain joins TRBV5-1 to TRBJ2-2, with 8 bases identical to TRBD2. The CDR3 spells CASAPGGGSNGELFF. CDR3 sequence (DNA): TGCGCCAGCGCCCCGGGAGGGGGAAGTAACGGGGAGCTGTTTTTT.